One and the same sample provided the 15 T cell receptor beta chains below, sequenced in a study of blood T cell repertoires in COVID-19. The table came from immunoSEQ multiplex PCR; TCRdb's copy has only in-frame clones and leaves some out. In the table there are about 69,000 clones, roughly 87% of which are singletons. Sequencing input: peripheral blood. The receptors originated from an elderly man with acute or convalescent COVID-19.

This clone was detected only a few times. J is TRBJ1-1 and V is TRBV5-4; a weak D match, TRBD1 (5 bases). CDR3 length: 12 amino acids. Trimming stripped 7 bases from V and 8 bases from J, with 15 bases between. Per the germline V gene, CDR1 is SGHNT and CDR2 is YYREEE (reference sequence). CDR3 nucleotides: TGTGCCAGCGGTGGGACTTCTAGCGAAGCTTTCTTT. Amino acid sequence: CASGGTSSEAFF.

The CDR3: CASGLPFSGRWNTGELFF. CDR3 DNA sequence: TGTGCTAGTGGTCTTCCCTTTAGCGGGAGGTGGAACACCGGGGAGCTGTTTTTT. This chain connects TRBV12-5 to TRBJ2-2; TRBD2 aligns across 10 bases. CDR1 is LGHNT and CDR2 is FRNRAP in the germline V gene. The trim removed 5 bases at V and 1 base at J, leaving 10 bases unmatched. The CDR3 loop spans 18 amino acids.

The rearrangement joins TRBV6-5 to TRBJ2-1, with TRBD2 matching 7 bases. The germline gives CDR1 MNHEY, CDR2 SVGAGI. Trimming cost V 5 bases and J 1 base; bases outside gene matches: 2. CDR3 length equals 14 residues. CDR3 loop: CASSRRESYNEQFF. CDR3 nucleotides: TGTGCCAGCAGTCGGCGGGAGTCCTACAATGAGCAGTTCTTC.

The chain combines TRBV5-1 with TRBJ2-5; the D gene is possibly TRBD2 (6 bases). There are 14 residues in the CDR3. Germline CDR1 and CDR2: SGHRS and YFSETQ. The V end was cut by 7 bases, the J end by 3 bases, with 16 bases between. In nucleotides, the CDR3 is TGCGCCAGCTTCCCCGGGAGCCGAGAAGAGACCCAGTACTTC. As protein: CASFPGSREETQYF.

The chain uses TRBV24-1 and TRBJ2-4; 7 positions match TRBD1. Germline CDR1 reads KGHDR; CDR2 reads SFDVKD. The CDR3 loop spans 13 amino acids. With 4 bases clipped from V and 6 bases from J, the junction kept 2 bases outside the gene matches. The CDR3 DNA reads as TGTGCCACCAGTGAGGCAGGGGGAAACATTCAGTACTTC. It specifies CATSEAGGNIQYF.

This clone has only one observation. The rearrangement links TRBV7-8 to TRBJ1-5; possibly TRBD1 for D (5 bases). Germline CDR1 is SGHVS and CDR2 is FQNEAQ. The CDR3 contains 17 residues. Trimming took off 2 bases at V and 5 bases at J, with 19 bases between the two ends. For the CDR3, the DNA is TGTGCCAGCAGCTTATTTGGCGGGGCTACCCATTATCAGCCCCAGCATTTT. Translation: CASSLFGGATHYQPQHF.

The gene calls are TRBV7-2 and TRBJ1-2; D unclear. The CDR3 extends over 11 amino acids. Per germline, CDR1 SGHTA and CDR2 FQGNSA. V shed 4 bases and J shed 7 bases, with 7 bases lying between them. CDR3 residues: CASSSRFGYTF. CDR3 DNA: TGTGCCAGCAGCTCCCGTTTTGGCTACACCTTC.

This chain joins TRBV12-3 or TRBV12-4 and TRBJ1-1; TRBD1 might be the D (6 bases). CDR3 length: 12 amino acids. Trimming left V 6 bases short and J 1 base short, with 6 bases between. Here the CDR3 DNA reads TGTGCCAGCAGACAGGGGAACACTGAAGCTTTCTTT. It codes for CASRQGNTEAFF.

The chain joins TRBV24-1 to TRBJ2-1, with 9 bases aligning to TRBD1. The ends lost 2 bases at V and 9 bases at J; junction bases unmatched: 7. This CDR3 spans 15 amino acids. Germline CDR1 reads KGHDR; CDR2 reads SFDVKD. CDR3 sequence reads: CATSDSTGGSGEQFF. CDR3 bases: TGTGCCACCAGTGATTCGACAGGGGGGAGCGGTGAGCAGTTCTTC.

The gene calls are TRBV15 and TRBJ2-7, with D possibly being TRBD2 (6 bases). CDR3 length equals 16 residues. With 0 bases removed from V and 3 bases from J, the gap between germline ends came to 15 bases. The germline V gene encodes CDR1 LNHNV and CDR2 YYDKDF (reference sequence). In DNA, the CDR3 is TGTGCCACCAGCAGAGATCTGGAGGGTCGGGGCTACGAGCAGTACTTC. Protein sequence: CATSRDLEGRGYEQYF.

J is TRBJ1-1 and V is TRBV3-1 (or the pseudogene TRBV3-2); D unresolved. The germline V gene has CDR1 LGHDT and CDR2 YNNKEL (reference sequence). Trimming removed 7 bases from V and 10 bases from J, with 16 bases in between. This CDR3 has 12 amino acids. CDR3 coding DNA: TGTGCCAGCACCCGGGGAGTACAGAGAGCTTTCTTT. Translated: CASTRGVQRAFF.

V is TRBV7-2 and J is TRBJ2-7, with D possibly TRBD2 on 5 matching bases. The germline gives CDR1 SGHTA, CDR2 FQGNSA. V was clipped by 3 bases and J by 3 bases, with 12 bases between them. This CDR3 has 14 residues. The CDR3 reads CASSFESGLYEQYF. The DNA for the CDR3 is TGTGCCAGCAGCTTCGAAAGCGGACTCTACGAGCAGTACTTC.

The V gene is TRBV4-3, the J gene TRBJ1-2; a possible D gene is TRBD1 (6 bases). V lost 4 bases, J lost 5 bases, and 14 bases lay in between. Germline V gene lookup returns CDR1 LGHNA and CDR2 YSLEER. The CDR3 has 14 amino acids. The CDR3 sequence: CASSREGGQYGYTF. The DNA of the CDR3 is TGCGCCAGCAGCCGGGAGGGGGGGCAATATGGCTACACCTTC.

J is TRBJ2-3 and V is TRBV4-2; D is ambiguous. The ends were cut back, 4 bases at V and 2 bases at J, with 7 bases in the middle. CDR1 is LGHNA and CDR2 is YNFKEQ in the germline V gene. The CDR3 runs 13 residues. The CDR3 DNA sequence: TGTGCCAGCAGCCTCCAAAACACAGATACGCAGTATTTT. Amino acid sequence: CASSLQNTDTQYF.

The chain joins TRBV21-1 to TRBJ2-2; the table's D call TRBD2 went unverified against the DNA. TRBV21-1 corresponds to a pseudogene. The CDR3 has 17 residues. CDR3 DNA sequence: TGTGCCAGCAGCAAAGATAGGCTAGCGGGAATGACGGGGGAGCTGTTTTTT. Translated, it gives CASSKDRLAGMTGELFF.